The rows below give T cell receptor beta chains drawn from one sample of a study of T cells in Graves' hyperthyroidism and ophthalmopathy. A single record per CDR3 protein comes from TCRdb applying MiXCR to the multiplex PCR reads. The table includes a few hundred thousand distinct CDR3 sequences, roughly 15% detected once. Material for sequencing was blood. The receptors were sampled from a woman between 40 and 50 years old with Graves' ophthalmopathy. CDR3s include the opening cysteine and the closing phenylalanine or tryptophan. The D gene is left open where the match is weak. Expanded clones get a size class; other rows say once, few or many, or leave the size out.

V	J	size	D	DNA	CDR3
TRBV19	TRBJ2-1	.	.	TGTGCCAGTGGGCCTGGACGGACCTACAATGAGCAGTTCTTC	CASGPGRTYNEQFF
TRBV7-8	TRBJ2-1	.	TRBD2	TGTGCCAGCAGCCCCCCGGGGGGGAACCCCTACAATGAGCAGTTCTTC	CASSPPGGNPYNEQFF
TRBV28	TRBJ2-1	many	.	TGTGCCAGCAGTTTGTCTCTTCGGGGCAATGAGCAGTTCTTC	CASSLSLRGNEQFF
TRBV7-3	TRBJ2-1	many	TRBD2	TGTGCCAGCAGCTTAAGGAGGACTAGCGGGGGCACTTACAATGAGCAGTTCTTC	CASSLRRTSGGTYNEQFF
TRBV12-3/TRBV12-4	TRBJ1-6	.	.	TGTGCCAGCAGTTTAGGGGGACAAATAGGTTCACCCCTCCACTTT	CASSLGGQIGSPLHF
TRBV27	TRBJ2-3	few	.	TGTGCCAGCAGTCCTCCCTCGAAAGGAGGGGGGGGCCCAGATACGCAGTATTTT	CASSPPSKGGGGPDTQYF
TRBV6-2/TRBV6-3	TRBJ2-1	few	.	TGTGCCAGCAGTTACTCTGGGGAAAATGAGCAGTTCTTC	CASSYSGENEQFF
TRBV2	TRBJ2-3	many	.	TGTGCCAGCAGTGAAGCGATCCGAGGGCAGTATTTT	CASSEAIRGQYF
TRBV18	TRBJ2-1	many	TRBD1	TGTGCCAGCTCATCGGACAGGGCCCTCTACAATGAGCAGTTCTTC	CASSSDRALYNEQFF
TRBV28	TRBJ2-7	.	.	TGTGCCAGCAGCCAACTTAGTTGCGAGCAGTACTTC	CASSQLSCEQYF
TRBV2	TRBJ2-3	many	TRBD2	TGTGCCAGCAGCAGAATACGGGGGGAACGCTCCGATACGCAGTATTTT	CASSRIRGERSDTQYF
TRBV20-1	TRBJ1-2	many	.	TGCAGTGCTAGAGGCCCCCCACAGGGCTACACCTTC	CSARGPPQGYTF
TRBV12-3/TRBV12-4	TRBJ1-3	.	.	TGTGCCAGCAGAAGGGGTGCTGGAAACACCATATATTTT	CASRRGAGNTIYF
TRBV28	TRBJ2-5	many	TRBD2	TGTGCCAGCAGTTTTTCCGTGCTAGCGGGAGGGCCGGAGACCCAGTACTTC	CASSFSVLAGGPETQYF
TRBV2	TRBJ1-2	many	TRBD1	TGTGCCAGCACTGAGGACAGGGGGCTTGGCTACACCTTC	CASTEDRGLGYTF
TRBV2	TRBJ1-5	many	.	TGTGCCAGCTCGACGACTAACAATCAGCCCCAGCATTTT	CASSTTNNQPQHF
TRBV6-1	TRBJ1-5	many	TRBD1	TGTGCCAGCAGTGAAAACGGGGGGGACAGGGCCCAGCCCCAGCATTTT	CASSENGGDRAQPQHF
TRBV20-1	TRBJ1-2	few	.	TGCAGTGCTAGGCAGTGGGACTATGGCTACACCTTC	CSARQWDYGYTF
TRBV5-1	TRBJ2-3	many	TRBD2	TGCGCCAGCAGCTTGGCCCCTAGCGGGGGATGGGCAGATACGCAGTATTTT	CASSLAPSGGWADTQYF
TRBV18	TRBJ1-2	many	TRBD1	TGTGCCAGCTCACCCGGGACAGACAACTATGGCTACACCTTC	CASSPGTDNYGYTF
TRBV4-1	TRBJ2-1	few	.	TGCGCCAGCAGCCAAGATTTGTATACCTACAATGAGCAGTTCTTC	CASSQDLYTYNEQFF
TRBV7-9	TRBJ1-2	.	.	TGTGCCAGCAGCTTAAGTAGGGCTCTTACCTTC	CASSLSRALTF
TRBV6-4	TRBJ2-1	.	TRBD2	TGTGCCAGCAGTGACTCGAGCGGGAGTGGGAATGAGCAGTTCTTC	CASSDSSGSGNEQFF
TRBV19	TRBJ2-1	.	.	TGTGCCAGTAGTCTAGGATTGAGGGGGGCCTACAATGAGCAGTTCTTC	CASSLGLRGAYNEQFF
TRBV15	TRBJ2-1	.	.	TGTGCCACCAGCAGAGCAAATGAGCAGTTCTTC	CATSRANEQFF
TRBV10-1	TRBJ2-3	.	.	TGCGCCAGCAGTGAGTCGGTCATGTCGAGTGAAGATACGCAGTATTTT	CASSESVMSSEDTQYF
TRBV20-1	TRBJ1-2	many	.	TGCAGTGCTGGGGGGAATGGTGGCTACACCTTC	CSAGGNGGYTF
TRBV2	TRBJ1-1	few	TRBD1	TGTGCCAGCAGCCGGGAGACAGGGCGGAGGGCTGAAGCTTTCTTT	CASSRETGRRAEAFF
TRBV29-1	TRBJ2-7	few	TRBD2	TGCAGCGTTGAAGAGCAGGGAGGGTTCAAGCAGTACTTC	CSVEEQGGFKQYF
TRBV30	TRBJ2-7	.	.	TGTGCCTGGAGTGTGGCACTCCCCCCCGAGCAGTACTTC	CAWSVALPPEQYF
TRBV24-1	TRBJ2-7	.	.	TGTGCCACCAGTGACGACGCTACCTACGAGCAGTACTTC	CATSDDATYEQYF
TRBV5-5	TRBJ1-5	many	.	TGTGCCAGCAGCACAGACAGTTATAGCAATCAGCCCCAGCATTTT	CASSTDSYSNQPQHF
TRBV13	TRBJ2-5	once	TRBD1	TGTGCCAGCAGCCAACAGGGGGCGCGGGGGACCCAGTACTTC	CASSQQGARGTQYF
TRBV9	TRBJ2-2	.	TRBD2	TGTGCCAGCAGCTACCTTAGCGGGAGGGGGGAGCTGTTTTTT	CASSYLSGRGELFF
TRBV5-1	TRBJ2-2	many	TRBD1	TGCGCCAGCAGCTTAACACTCCGGGACAGGGTCCCTCCTGGGGAGCTGTTTTTT	CASSLTLRDRVPPGELFF
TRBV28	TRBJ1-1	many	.	TGTGCCAGCGTGATGGGTATGAACACTGAAGCTTTCTTT	CASVMGMNTEAFF
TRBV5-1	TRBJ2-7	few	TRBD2	TGCGCCAGCACTAAGAGCGGGGGGGACGAGCAGTACTTC	CASTKSGGDEQYF
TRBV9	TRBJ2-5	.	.	TGTGCCAGCAGCGCGCCCGGGTCCGCGGTAGAGACCCAGTACTTC	CASSAPGSAVETQYF
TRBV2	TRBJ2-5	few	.	TGTGCCAGCAGTGAAGCAGGGAGACAAGAGACCCAGTACTTC	CASSEAGRQETQYF
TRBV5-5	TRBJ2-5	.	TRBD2	TGTGCCAGCAGCTCCCTTACTAGCGGAGCCCGACGGGAGACCCAGTACTTC	CASSSLTSGARRETQYF
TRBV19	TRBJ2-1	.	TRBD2	TGTGCCAGTAGTGTAGCGGGAGGGTACACTGAGCAGTTCTTC	CASSVAGGYTEQFF
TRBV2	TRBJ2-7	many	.	TGTGCCAGCGCGGGGACGCTTACCTACGAGCAGTACTTC	CASAGTLTYEQYF
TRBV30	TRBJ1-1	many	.	TGTGCCTGGAGTGTTGGGGACATCGTTGGCACTGAAGCTTTCTTT	CAWSVGDIVGTEAFF
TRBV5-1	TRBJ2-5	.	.	TGCGCCAGCAGCTTGGGAGGCTTGGGGGAGACCCAGTACTTC	CASSLGGLGETQYF
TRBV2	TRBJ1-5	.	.	TGTGCCAGTAAGGGCAGGGGCGTCGCCTATCAGCCCCAGCATTTT	CASKGRGVAYQPQHF
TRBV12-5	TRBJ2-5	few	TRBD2	TGTGCTAGTGGGACGGGACTAGCCGACTTAGAGACCCAGTACTTC	CASGTGLADLETQYF
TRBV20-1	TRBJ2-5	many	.	TGCAGTGCTAGACTGCCCGGGGGTGGAGAGACCCAGTACTTC	CSARLPGGGETQYF
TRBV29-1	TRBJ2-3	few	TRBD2	TGCAGCGTTCTACAGGGACTAGCGGGAGCGCGCTCCCGCACAGATACGCAGTATTTT	CSVLQGLAGARSRTDTQYF
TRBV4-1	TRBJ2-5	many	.	TGCGCCAGCAGCCAAGGGCGAGAGACCCAGTACTTC	CASSQGRETQYF
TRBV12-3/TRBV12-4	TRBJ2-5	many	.	TGTGCCAGCAGTTTAGCCCCTAGCGTAGAGACCCAGTACTTC	CASSLAPSVETQYF
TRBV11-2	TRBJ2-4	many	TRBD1	TGTGCCAGCAGTTGGACAGGGGAAGGGAAAAACATTCAGTACTTC	CASSWTGEGKNIQYF
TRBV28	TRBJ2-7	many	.	TGTGCCAGCTCCCTTCCAGGGGATGACGAGCAGTACTTC	CASSLPGDDEQYF
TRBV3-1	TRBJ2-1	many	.	TGTGCCAGCAGCCAAGACCCCGGGGACCGGTCCTACAATGAGCAGTTCTTC	CASSQDPGDRSYNEQFF
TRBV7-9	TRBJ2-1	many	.	TGTGCCAGCAGCTATAGCACTAGACGTGATGAGCAGTTCTTC	CASSYSTRRDEQFF
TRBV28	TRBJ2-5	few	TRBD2	TGTGCCAGCAGCGGAAGCTGGACTAGCGGGTATGAGGAGACCCAGTACTTC	CASSGSWTSGYEETQYF
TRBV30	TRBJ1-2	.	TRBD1	TGTGCCTGGAGTGACCCACCAGGGGGGTATTATGGCTACACCTTC	CAWSDPPGGYYGYTF
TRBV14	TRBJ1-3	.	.	TGTGCCAGCAGCCATCCGGCCCACTCTGGAAACACCATATATTTT	CASSHPAHSGNTIYF
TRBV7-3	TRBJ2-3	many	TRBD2	TGTGCCAGCAGCTTAGGAGCGGGGAGGGGCACAGATACGCAGTATTTT	CASSLGAGRGTDTQYF